What follows is one T cell receptor beta chain and its context. The antigen it binds to is not known. Base-call qualities are not available, and no considerably larger clone is one nucleotide away. The library was made by the immunoSEQ multiplex PCR assay. TCRdb carries this immuneACCESS record with in-frame sequences only. Its versions omit some clonotypes, under half of them owing to an unresolved V gene in the studies checked, with the rest unexplained. The sample profile shows more than 25,000 clones; 85% to 90% of them were found once. The ten largest clones capture approximately 8% of the sample. The data are from a study of PD-1 and CTLA-4 blockade in melanoma (dated by TCRdb to the early 2020s). Context from the whole study: In patients with melanoma, the study measured the effects of PD-1 blockade versus CTLA-4 blockade on the melanoma-reactive CD8 T cell response.

Looking up the germline V gene (reference sequence) yields CDR1 SEHNR and CDR2 FQNEAQ. The trim is 4 bases for V and 5 bases for J, with a gap of 12 bases between the germline ends. Inclusive of the bounding cysteine and phenylalanine, the CDR3 is 15 residues long. The only DNA kept is the CDR3, 45 bases in frame from the first base. Material: CD8+ T cells from peripheral blood, obtained before anti-PD-1 treatment. This clonotype was sampled from a human donor with melanoma. This chain joins TRBV7-9 to TRBJ1-6; the D gene is not confidently resolved. The CDR3: CASSWGGLNNSPLHF. The sequence in DNA is TGTGCCAGCAGCTGGGGAGGTTTGAATAATTCACCCCTCCACTTT.